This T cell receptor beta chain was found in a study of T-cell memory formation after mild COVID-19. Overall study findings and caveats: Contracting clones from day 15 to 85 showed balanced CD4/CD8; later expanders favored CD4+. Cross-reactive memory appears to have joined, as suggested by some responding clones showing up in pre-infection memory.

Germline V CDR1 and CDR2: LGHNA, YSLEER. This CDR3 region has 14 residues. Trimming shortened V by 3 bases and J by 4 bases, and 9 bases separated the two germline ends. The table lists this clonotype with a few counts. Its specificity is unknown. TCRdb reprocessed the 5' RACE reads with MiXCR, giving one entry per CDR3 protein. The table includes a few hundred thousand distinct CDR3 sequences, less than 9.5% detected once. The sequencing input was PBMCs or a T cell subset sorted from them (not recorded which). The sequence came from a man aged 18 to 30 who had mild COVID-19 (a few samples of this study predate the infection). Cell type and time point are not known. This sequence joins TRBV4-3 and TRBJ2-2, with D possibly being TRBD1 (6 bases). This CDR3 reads CASSQDSLTGELFF. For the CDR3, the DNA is TGCGCCAGCAGCCAGGACAGCCTCACCGGGGAGCTGTTTTTT.